The next 20 T cell receptor beta chains were all read from a single sample in a study of blood T cell repertoires in COVID-19. The repertoire was sequenced with immunoSEQ multiplex PCR; TCRdb's copy has only in-frame clones and lacks some. The table records 70,000 to 100,000 clones, over 65% of them present only once. Sequencing was done on a sample of peripheral blood. These receptors all come from a human donor in a cohort sampled during active COVID-19.

V gene TRBV3-1 (or the pseudogene TRBV3-2) combines with J gene TRBJ2-5, with D perhaps TRBD2 (6 bases). The CDR3 runs to 14 residues. The V gene lost 1 base and the J gene lost 5 bases, with 11 bases spanning the gap. Per the germline V gene, CDR1 is LGHDT and CDR2 is YNNKEL (reference sequence). In nucleotides, the CDR3 is TGTGCCAGCAGCCAAGGGAGGGTAGGGGAGACCCAGTACTTC. It encodes CASSQGRVGETQYF.

The chain recombines TRBV3-1 (or the pseudogene TRBV3-2) with TRBJ1-4; no clear D gene. V was trimmed by 3 bases and J by 5 bases, leaving 13 bases between them. Per germline, CDR1 LGHDT and CDR2 YNNKEL (reference sequence). CDR3 length: 15 amino acids. The CDR3 coding sequence is TGTGCCAGCAGCCAGAGGGAAAGGAGAAATGAAAAACTGTTTTTT. It codes for CASSQRERRNEKLFF.

This clone was observed once. CDR3: CASSLVWAGGPGNTIYF. Here the CDR3 DNA reads TGTGCCAGCAGTTTAGTGTGGGCAGGGGGCCCTGGAAACACCATATATTTT. This chain links TRBV28 with TRBJ1-3; 8 bases fit TRBD1. V shed 2 bases, J shed 2 bases, and the junction held 8 bases outside the gene matches. Germline V CDR1 and CDR2: MDHEN, SYDVKM. The CDR3 totals 17 residues.

The chain combines TRBV2 with TRBJ1-4; 7 positions agree with TRBD1. The CDR3 is made up of 14 amino acids. Germline V gene data show CDR1 as SNHLY and CDR2 as FYNNEI. V trimming: 7 bases; J trimming: 4 bases; junction bases outside the gene matches: 6. The CDR3 sequence: CASTEQGFNEKLFF. Here the CDR3 DNA reads TGTGCCAGCACCGAACAGGGGTTTAATGAAAAACTGTTTTTT.

This clone was detected once. This sequence joins TRBV3-1 (or the pseudogene TRBV3-2) and TRBJ2-5, with D maybe TRBD2 (6 bases). Trimming removed 2 bases at V and 5 bases at J, with 18 bases between. The CDR3 spans 16 residues. CDR1 and CDR2 (germline): LGHDT, YNNKEL (reference sequence). The CDR3 sequence is CASSQFRQRVQETQYF. The CDR3 DNA is TGTGCCAGCAGCCAATTTCGGCAGCGGGTTCAGGAGACCCAGTACTTC.

This clone was seen more than once but under ten times. The CDR3 DNA is TGCGCCAGCAGCTTGGACCAGGAAAACACCATATATTTT. Translating gives CASSLDQENTIYF. The J gene is TRBJ1-3, the V gene TRBV5-1; D gene ambiguous. CDR1 and CDR2 (germline): SGHRS, YFSETQ. The CDR3 spans 13 residues. The V end lost 0 bases, the J end lost 6 bases, and 7 bases lay between the germline ends. The full variable domain, with the rest looked up from reference TRBV5-1 and TRBJ1-3, is KAGVTQTPRYLIKTRGQQVTLSCSPISGHRSVSWYQQTPGQGLQFLFEYFSETQRNKGNFPGRFSGRQFSNSRSEMNVSTLELGDSALYLCASSLDQENTIYFGEGSWLTVV.

The chain has TRBV2 and TRBJ1-5, with TRBD1 identical over 11 bases. The V segment lost 5 bases and the J segment 4 bases; nucleotides outside the gene matches: 4. Germline-derived CDR1 and CDR2 are SNHLY and FYNNEI. The CDR3 consists of 15 residues. Here the CDR3 reads CASSRDRGGNQPQHF. The DNA for the CDR3 is TGTGCCAGCAGTCGGGACAGGGGGGGGAATCAGCCCCAGCATTTT.

The rearrangement uses TRBV5-1 and TRBJ2-3, with 8 bases lining up with TRBD2. CDR3 length equals 16 residues. Germline V CDR1 and CDR2: SGHRS, YFSETQ. With 2 bases clipped from V and 0 bases from J, the junction kept 5 bases outside the gene matches. In DNA form, the CDR3 reads TGCGCCAGCAGCTTCGGTGGCGGGGGGAGCACAGATACGCAGTATTTT. Amino acid sequence: CASSFGGGGSTDTQYF.

The rearrangement uses TRBV3-1 (or the pseudogene TRBV3-2) and TRBJ1-6, with TRBD1 matching 10 bases. The J segment lost 6 bases and the V segment lost 3 bases, leaving 5 bases of the junction unmatched. Per the germline V gene, CDR1 is LGHDT and CDR2 is YNNKEL (reference sequence). This CDR3 region has 16 residues. The chain's CDR3 is CASSHRQGAGNSPLHF. CDR3 DNA: TGTGCCAGCAGCCATAGACAGGGGGCGGGTAATTCACCCCTCCACTTT.

The V and J genes are TRBV27 and TRBJ1-3, with 8 bases that match TRBD1. The CDR3 is 14 amino acids. CDR1 is MNHEY, CDR2 SMNVEV, per germline (reference sequence). The J segment lost 4 bases and the V segment lost 6 bases, leaving 5 bases of the junction unmatched. As DNA, the CDR3 is TGTGCCAGCAGACCGAGGGACAGGGGAAACACCATATATTTT. Amino acids: CASRPRDRGNTIYF.

The rearrangement uses TRBV27 and TRBJ1-2; D might be TRBD1 (5 bases). This CDR3 is 13 amino acids long. Trimming pared 0 bases from V and 5 bases from J, leaving 7 bases between. Germline-derived CDR1 and CDR2 are MNHEY and SMNVEV (reference sequence). CDR3 residues: CASSLSGRYGYTF. The CDR3 nucleotides read TGTGCCAGCAGTTTATCGGGGCGATATGGCTACACCTTC.

This chain uses TRBV28 with TRBJ2-7; D remains ambiguous. V lost 10 bases and J 0 bases, leaving 19 bases between the germline ends. Germline V lookup: CDR1 MDHEN, CDR2 SYDVKM. The CDR3 consists of 15 residues. CDR3: CATEISHSVSYEQYF. The CDR3 nucleotides are TGTGCCACCGAGATTAGCCATTCTGTCTCCTACGAGCAGTACTTC.

The sample holds one count of this clone. This sequence joins TRBV7-6 and TRBJ2-5; D gene uncertain. Deletions cut 0 bases from V and 4 bases from J, with 6 bases between. This CDR3 comprises 13 residues. The germline V gene has CDR1 SGHVS and CDR2 FNYEAQ. CDR3 DNA: TGTGCCAGCAGCTTAGCGCTAGGAGAGACCCAGTACTTC. It translates to CASSLALGETQYF.

This clone was observed once. This rearrangement joins TRBV6-5 to TRBJ1-2; TRBD1 matches at 8 bases. The germline V gene encodes CDR1 MNHEY and CDR2 SVGAGI. V lost 7 bases, J lost 3 bases, and 4 bases stayed unmatched. The CDR3 runs 13 residues. CDR3 loop: CASTRGPHYGYTF. The CDR3 bases are TGTGCCAGCACCAGGGGGCCTCACTATGGCTACACCTTC.

J is TRBJ1-6 and V is TRBV9; TRBD1 matches at 7 bases. This CDR3 region has 14 residues. Germline V lookup: CDR1 SGDLS, CDR2 YYNGEE. The V and J ends lost 0 bases and 10 bases, in that order; junction bases with no gene match: 4. CDR3 nucleotides: TGTGCCAGCAGCGTAGGACAGGGAATCTCACCCCTCCACTTT. Protein product: CASSVGQGISPLHF.

This rearrangement joins TRBV6-5 to TRBJ1-3; 10 nucleotides align to TRBD1. Germline lookup yields CDR1 MNHEY and CDR2 SVGAGI. This CDR3 contains 15 residues. V was clipped by 2 bases and J by 4 bases; unmatched bases: 2. CDR3 nucleotide sequence: TGTGCCAGCAGTTACGACAGGGGGCTCGGAAACACCATATATTTT. It translates to CASSYDRGLGNTIYF.

The CDR3 sequence is CASSAGGLTFGYTF. DNA of the CDR3: TGTGCCAGCAGTGCCGGGGGTCTTACTTTCGGCTACACCTTC. The chain uses TRBV2 and TRBJ1-2; D is possibly TRBD1 (5 bases). CDR3 size: 14 residues. V lost 4 bases and J lost 8, with 17 bases in between. Germline CDR1 SNHLY, CDR2 FYNNEI.

The chain links TRBV5-1 to TRBJ2-2; D possibly corresponds to TRBD1 (5 bases). V lost 0 bases, J lost 2 bases, and 11 bases lay in between. The germline V gene has CDR1 SGHRS and CDR2 YFSETQ. CDR3 length: 16 residues. CDR3 sequence (DNA): TGCGCCAGCAGCTTGGCAGGGCAGGGTAACACCGGGGAGCTGTTTTTT. Translation gives CASSLAGQGNTGELFF. The full variable domain, its missing parts supplied by reference TRBV5-1 and TRBJ2-2, is KAGVTQTPRYLIKTRGQQVTLSCSPISGHRSVSWYQQTPGQGLQFLFEYFSETQRNKGNFPGRFSGRQFSNSRSEMNVSTLELGDSALYLCASSLAGQGNTGELFFGEGSRLTVL.

This clone has a single count. The chain joins TRBV7-2 to TRBJ2-5; 7 bases agree with TRBD2. The V segment lost 3 bases and the J segment 5 bases; nucleotides outside the gene matches: 9. CDR1 and CDR2 (germline): SGHTA, FQGNSA. The CDR3 loop spans 15 amino acids. Here the CDR3 reads CASSFQRGGGETQYF. The CDR3 region has the DNA TGTGCCAGCAGCTTCCAGCGGGGTGGGGGGGAGACCCAGTACTTC. Filled out from reference TRBV7-2 and TRBJ2-5, the complete variable domain reads GAGVSQSPSNKVTEKGKDVELRCDPISGHTALYWYRQSLGQGLEFLIYFQGNSAPDKSGLPSDRFSAERTGGSVSTLTIQRTQQEDSAVYLCASSFQRGGGETQYFGPGTRLLVL.

V is TRBV5-1 and J is TRBJ1-2, with D unclear. Germline V gives CDR1 SGHRS, CDR2 YFSETQ. Trimming removed 4 bases from V and 2 bases from J, with 9 bases in between. This CDR3 comprises 13 residues. The chain's CDR3 is CASSPAVNYGYTF. In DNA, the CDR3 is TGCGCCAGCAGCCCCGCAGTAAACTATGGCTACACCTTC. The whole variable domain, filled in from reference TRBV5-1 and TRBJ1-2, reads KAGVTQTPRYLIKTRGQQVTLSCSPISGHRSVSWYQQTPGQGLQFLFEYFSETQRNKGNFPGRFSGRQFSNSRSEMNVSTLELGDSALYLCASSPAVNYGYTFGSGTRLTVV.